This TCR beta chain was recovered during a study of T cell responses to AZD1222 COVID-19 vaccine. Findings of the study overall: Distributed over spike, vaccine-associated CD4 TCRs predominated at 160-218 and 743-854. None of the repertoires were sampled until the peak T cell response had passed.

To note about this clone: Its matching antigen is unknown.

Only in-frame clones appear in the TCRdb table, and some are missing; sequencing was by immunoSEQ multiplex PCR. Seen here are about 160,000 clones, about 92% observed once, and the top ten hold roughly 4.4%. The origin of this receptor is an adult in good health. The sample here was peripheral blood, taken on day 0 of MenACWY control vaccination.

CDR3 in amino acids: CASSLQTVPGVVDTQYF. Written as DNA, the CDR3 is TGTGCCAGCAGCTTACAAACGGTTCCGGGAGTTGTAGATACGCAGTATTTT. The chain combines TRBV7-3 with TRBJ2-3, with D possibly matching TRBD2 (6 bases). Looked up from germline, CDR1 is SGHTA and CDR2 is FQGTGA. Trimming took off 2 bases at V and 5 bases at J, with 20 bases between the two ends. The length of the CDR3 is 17 residues.